The present TCR beta chain was sequenced within a study of blood T cell repertoires in COVID-19. As processed by the authors: Nucleated cell number was recorded as an estimate derived from reference gene primer amplification. TCRdb keeps only in-frame clones here, not all; method: immunoSEQ multiplex PCR. V and J calls and clone size are given by that table; D and trimming were obtained from the DNA. This sample has around 270,000 clones, with about four fifths found just once. The V and J ends lost 1 base and 12 bases respectively, with 13 bases between them. The CDR3 spans 12 residues. The germline V gene encodes CDR1 LGHDT and CDR2 YNNKEL (reference sequence).

This chain connects TRBV3-1 (or the pseudogene TRBV3-2) to TRBJ2-7; no firm D call. The TCR comes from a woman in her forties who had recovered from COVID-19. The sample consisted of peripheral blood. CDR3 nucleotides: TGTGCCAGCAGCCAAGGCCCAGGAATTTGGTACTTC. Protein sequence: CASSQGPGIWYF.